The entry that follows covers one T cell receptor (beta chain) sequence. Antigen: not known. This entry is derived from a study of a mutant IDH1 vaccine in newly diagnosed glioma. Study-level information: Eight vaccinations were given in weeks 1, 3, 5, 7, 11, 15, 19 and 23. Vaccination was launched 4-6 weeks after radiotherapy alone, or with temozolomide cycles.

Study-wide points: No link was apparently found between pseudoprogression and changes in top peripheral T cell clonotypes.

With 4 bases removed from V and 5 bases from J, the gap between germline ends came to 14 bases. Germline V gene lookup returns CDR1 MGHDK and CDR2 SYGVNS. The CDR3 length is 14 residues. Clones were sequenced by immunoSEQ multiplex PCR, and TCRdb holds only the in-frame ones, with some missing. The sample includes approximately 21,000 clones, about nine tenths of them seen just once. Time point defined: week 11, during vaccination. The content of each vaccine dose was 300 ug of mutant IDH1 20-mer peptide, and topical imiquimod accompanied it. The sequence was collected from a woman between 35 and 50 years old with glioma. Material: PBMCs, obtained from a glioma patient whose treatment included an IDH1 peptide vaccine. V and J are TRBV25-1 and TRBJ1-1; D gene ambiguous. CDR3 protein: CASSADFLLTEAFF. As DNA, the CDR3 is TGTGCCAGCAGTGCCGACTTTCTCCTTACTGAAGCTTTCTTT.